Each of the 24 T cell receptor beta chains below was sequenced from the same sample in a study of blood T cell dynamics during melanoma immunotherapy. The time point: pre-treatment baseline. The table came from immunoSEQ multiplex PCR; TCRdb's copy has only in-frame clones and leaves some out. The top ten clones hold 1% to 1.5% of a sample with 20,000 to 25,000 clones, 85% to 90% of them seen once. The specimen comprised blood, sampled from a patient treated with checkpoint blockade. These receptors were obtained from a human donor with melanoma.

In DNA, the CDR3 is TGTGCCAGCAGCGCGTCGCAAATCAGTCGACGGGGCTCTGGGGCCAACGTCCTGACTTTC. It translates to CASSASQISRRGSGANVLTF. The V and J genes are TRBV9 and TRBJ2-6, with D perhaps TRBD2 (5 bases). The CDR3 loop spans 20 amino acids. CDR1 and CDR2 (germline): SGDLS, YYNGEE. Deletions cut 3 bases from V and 0 bases from J, with 22 bases between.

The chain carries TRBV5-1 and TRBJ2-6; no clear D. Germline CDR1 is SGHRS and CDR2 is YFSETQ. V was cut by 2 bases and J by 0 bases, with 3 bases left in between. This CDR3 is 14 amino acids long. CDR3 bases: TGCGCCAGCAGCTTACTCTCTGGGGCCAACGTCCTGACTTTC. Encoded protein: CASSLLSGANVLTF. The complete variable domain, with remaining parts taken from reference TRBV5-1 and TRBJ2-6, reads KAGVTQTPRYLIKTRGQQVTLSCSPISGHRSVSWYQQTPGQGLQFLFEYFSETQRNKGNFPGRFSGRQFSNSRSEMNVSTLELGDSALYLCASSLLSGANVLTFGAGSRLTVL.

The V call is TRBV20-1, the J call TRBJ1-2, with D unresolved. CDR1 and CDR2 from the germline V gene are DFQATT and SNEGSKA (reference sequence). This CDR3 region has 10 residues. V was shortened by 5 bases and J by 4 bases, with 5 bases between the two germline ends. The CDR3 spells CSAGAYGYTF. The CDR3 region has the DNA TGCAGTGCTGGAGCCTATGGCTACACCTTC.

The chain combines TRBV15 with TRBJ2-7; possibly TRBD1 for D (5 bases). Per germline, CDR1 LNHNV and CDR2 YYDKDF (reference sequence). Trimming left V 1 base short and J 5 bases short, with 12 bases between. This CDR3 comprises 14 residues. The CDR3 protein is CATSRGGAENEQYF. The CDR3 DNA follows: TGTGCCACCAGCAGAGGGGGCGCGGAAAACGAGCAGTACTTC.

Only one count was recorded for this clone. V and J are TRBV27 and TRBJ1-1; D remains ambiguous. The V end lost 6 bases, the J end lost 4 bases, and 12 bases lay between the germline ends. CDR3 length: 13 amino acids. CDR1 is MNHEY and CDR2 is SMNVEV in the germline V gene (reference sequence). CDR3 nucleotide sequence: TGTGCCAGCAGAGGTGGGAGGTTCACTGAAGCTTTCTTT. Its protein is CASRGGRFTEAFF.

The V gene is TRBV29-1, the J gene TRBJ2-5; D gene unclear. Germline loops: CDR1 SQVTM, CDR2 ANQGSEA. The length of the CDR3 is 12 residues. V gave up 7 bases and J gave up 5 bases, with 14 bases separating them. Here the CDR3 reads CSAQPSWETQYF. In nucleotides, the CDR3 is TGCAGCGCCCAACCGTCGTGGGAGACCCAGTACTTC.

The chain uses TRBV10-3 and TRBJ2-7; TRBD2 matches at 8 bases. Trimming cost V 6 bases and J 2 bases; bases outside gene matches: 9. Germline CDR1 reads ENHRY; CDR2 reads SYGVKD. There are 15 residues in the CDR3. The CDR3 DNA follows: TGTGCCATCAGGGTAGCGGGAAGGGAGACCTACGAGCAGTACTTC. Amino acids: CAIRVAGRETYEQYF.

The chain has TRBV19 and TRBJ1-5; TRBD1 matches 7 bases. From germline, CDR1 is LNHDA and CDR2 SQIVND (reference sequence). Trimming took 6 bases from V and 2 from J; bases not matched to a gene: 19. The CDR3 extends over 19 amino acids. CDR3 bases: TGTGCCAGTAGCAAACCTGGACAGGACGGGCTTCGGGGCAATCAGCCCCAGCATTTT. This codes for CASSKPGQDGLRGNQPQHF.

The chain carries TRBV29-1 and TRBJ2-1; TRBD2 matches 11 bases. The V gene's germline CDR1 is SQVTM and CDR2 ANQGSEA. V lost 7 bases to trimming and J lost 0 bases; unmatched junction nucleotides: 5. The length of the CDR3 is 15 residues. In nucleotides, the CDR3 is TGCAGCGGGGGACTAGCGGATAGCTCCTACAATGAGCAGTTCTTC. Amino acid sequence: CSGGLADSSYNEQFF.

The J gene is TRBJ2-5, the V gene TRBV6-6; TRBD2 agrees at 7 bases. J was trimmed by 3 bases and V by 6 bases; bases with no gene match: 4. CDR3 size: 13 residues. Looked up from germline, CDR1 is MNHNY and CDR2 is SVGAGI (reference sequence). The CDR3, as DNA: TGTGCCAGCAGAAAAAGCGGGGAAGAGACCCAGTACTTC. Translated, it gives CASRKSGEETQYF.

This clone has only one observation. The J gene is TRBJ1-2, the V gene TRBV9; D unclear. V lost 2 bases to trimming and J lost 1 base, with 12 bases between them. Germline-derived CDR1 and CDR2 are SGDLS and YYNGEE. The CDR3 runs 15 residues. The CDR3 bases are TGTGCCAGCAGCGTTGGTCTAACCTATAACTATGGCTACACCTTC. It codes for CASSVGLTYNYGYTF. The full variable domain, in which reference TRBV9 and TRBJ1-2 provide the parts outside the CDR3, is DSGVTQTPKHLITATGQRVTLRCSPRSGDLSVYWYQQSLDQGLQFLIQYYNGEERAKGNILERFSAQQFPDLHSELNLSSLELGDSALYFCASSVGLTYNYGYTFGSGTRLTVV.

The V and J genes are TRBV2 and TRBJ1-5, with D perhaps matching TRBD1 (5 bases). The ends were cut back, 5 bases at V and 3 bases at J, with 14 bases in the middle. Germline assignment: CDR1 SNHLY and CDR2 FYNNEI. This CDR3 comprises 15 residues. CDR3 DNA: TGTGCCAGCAGTAAACGGGACGTAGTCAATCAGCCCCAGCATTTT. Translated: CASSKRDVVNQPQHF.

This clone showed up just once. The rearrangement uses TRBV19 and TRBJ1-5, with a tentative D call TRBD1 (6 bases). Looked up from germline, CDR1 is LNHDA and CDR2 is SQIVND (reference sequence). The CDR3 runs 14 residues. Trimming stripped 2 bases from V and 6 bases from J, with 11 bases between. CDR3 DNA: TGTGCCAGTAGTATAAGCAGGGGCACTCAGCCCCAGCATTTT. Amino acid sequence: CASSISRGTQPQHF.

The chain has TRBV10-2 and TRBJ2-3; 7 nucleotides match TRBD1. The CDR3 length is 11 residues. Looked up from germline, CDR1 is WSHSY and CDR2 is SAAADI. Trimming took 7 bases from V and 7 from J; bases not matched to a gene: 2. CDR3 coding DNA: TGCGCCAGCACACAGGGGAATACGCAGTATTTT. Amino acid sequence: CASTQGNTQYF.

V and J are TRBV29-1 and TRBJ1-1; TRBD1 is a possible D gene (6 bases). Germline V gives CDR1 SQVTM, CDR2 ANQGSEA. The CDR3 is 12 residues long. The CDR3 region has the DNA TGCAGTGGATCACAGGGTGTCACTGAAGCTTTCTTT. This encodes CSGSQGVTEAFF. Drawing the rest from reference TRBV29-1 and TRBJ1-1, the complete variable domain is SAVISQKPSRDICQRGTSLTIQCQVDSQVTMMFWYRQQPGQSLTLIATANQGSEATYESGFVIDKFPISRPNLTFSTLTVSNMSPEDSSIYLCSGSQGVTEAFFGQGTRLTVV.

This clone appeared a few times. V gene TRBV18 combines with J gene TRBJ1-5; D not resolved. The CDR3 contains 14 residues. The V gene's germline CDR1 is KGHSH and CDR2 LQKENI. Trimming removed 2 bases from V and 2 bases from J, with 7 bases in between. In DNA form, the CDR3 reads TGTGCCAGCTCACCAGGACGGGGCAATCAGCCCCAGCATTTT. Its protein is CASSPGRGNQPQHF.

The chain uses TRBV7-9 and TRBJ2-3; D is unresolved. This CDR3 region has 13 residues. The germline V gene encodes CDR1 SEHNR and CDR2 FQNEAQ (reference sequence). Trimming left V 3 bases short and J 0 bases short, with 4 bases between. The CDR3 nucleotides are TGTGCCAGCAGCTTCGGTAGCACAGATACGCAGTATTTT. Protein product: CASSFGSTDTQYF.

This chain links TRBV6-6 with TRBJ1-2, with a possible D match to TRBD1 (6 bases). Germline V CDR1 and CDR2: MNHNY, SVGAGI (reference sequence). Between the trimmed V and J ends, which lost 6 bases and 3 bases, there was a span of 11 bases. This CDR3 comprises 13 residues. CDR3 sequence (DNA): TGTGCCAGCAGCTCGGACAGCTACTATGGCTACACCTTC. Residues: CASSSDSYYGYTF.

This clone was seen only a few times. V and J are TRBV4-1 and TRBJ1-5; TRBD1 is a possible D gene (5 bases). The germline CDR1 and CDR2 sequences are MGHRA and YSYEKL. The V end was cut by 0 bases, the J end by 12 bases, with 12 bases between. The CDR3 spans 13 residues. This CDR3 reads CASSQEGRGIQHF. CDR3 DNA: TGCGCCAGCAGCCAAGAGGGTAGGGGAATCCAGCATTTT.

The CDR3 nucleotides are TGTGCCAGCAGCCCCTCCCGCGCCAGGGGGGGAAATACGCAGTATTTT. Translated, it gives CASSPSRARGGNTQYF. The V call is TRBV7-6, the J call TRBJ2-3; D tentatively reads TRBD1 or TRBD2 (7 bases each). Germline values: CDR1 SGHVS, CDR2 FNYEAQ. V gave up 5 bases and J gave up 7 bases, with 22 bases separating them. CDR3 length: 16 residues.

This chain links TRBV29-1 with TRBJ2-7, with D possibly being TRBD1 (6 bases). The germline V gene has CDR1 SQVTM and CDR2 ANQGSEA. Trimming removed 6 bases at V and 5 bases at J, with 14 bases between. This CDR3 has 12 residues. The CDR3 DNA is TGCAGCGTCGCGACAGGCGTCAACGAGCAGTACTTC. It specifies CSVATGVNEQYF.

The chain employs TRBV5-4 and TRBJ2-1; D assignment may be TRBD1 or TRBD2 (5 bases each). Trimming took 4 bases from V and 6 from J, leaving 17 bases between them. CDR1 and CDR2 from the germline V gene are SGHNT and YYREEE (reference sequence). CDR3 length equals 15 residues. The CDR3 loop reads CASSQSGTSSNEQFF. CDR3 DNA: TGTGCCAGCAGCCAATCCGGGACCTCCAGCAATGAGCAGTTCTTC.

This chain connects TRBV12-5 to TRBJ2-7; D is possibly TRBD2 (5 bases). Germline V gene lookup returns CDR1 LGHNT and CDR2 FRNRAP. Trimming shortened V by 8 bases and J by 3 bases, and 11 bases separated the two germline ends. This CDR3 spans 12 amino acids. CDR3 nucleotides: TGTGCTAGTAGAGGGTGGGTCTACGAGCAGTACTTC. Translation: CASRGWVYEQYF.

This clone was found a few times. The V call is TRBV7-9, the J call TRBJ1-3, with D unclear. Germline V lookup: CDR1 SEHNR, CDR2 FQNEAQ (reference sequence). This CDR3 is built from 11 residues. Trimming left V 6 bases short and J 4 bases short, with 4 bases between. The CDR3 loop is CASRTGNTIYF. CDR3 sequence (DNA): TGTGCCAGCAGGACAGGAAACACCATATATTTT.